This TCR beta chain emerged from a study of T cell changes during pregnancy in multiple sclerosis. The CDR3 is 15 amino acids. V was pared by 5 bases and J by 2 bases, with 16 bases between. Germline lookup yields CDR1 SGHVS and CDR2 FQNEAQ. TCRdb's table, derived via immunoSEQ multiplex PCR, lists solely in-frame clones and lacks some. The table records about 50,000 clones, roughly 90% of them present only once. The source was CD4+ T cells from peripheral blood mononuclear cells, collected after pregnancy. V gene TRBV7-8 combines with J gene TRBJ2-7; no definite D call. The sequence was collected from a female donor with multiple sclerosis, enrolled in a pregnancy study. The CDR3 reads CASSPSSIRAYEQYF. CDR3 DNA sequence: TGTGCCAGCAGCCCGTCTTCGATACGGGCCTACGAGCAGTACTTC.